The 18 T cell receptor beta chains below were found in one sample sequenced in a study of T-cell memory formation after mild COVID-19. One entry per CDR3 protein results from TCRdb running MiXCR on the 5' RACE reads. The data hold some 180,000 distinct CDR3 sequences, with approximately 13% observed a single time. Specimen: PBMCs or a T cell subset sorted from them (not recorded which). The receptors come from a man between 18 and 29 years old who had mild COVID-19 (a few samples of this study predate the infection). Cell type and time point are not known.

The chain couples TRBV15 to TRBJ2-5, with TRBD2 matching over 8 bases. The CDR3 has 16 residues. Trimming cost V 0 bases and J 1 base; bases outside gene matches: 4. The germline V gene has CDR1 LNHNV and CDR2 YYDKDF (reference sequence). The CDR3 bases are TGTGCCACCAGCAGAGATTGGGCGGGGGGCCAAGAGACCCAGTACTTC. This gives the protein CATSRDWAGGQETQYF.

This clonotype was seen ten or more times. The chain recombines TRBV7-9 with TRBJ1-1, with D possibly matching TRBD1 (6 bases). V lost 3 bases and J 7 bases, leaving 12 bases between the germline ends. Germline V gene sequence: CDR1 SEHNR, CDR2 FQNEAQ (reference sequence). The CDR3 covers 13 residues. This CDR3 reads CASSFLGQHEAFF. CDR3 nucleotides: TGTGCCAGCAGCTTCCTCGGACAGCATGAAGCTTTCTTT.

This clonotype showed up many times. V usage is TRBV5-1 and J usage is TRBJ2-7, with TRBD2 matching over 9 bases. CDR1 and CDR2 (germline): SGHRS, YFSETQ. The CDR3 sequence is 16 residues long. The ends lost 4 bases at V and 2 bases at J; junction bases unmatched: 10. CDR3 sequence: CASSPILAGRTYEQYF. The CDR3 DNA reads TGCGCCAGCAGCCCCATTCTAGCGGGGAGAACCTACGAGCAGTACTTC. Drawing the rest from reference TRBV5-1 and TRBJ2-7, the complete variable domain is KAGVTQTPRYLIKTRGQQVTLSCSPISGHRSVSWYQQTPGQGLQFLFEYFSETQRNKGNFPGRFSGRQFSNSRSEMNVSTLELGDSALYLCASSPILAGRTYEQYFGPGTRLTVT.

J is TRBJ1-5 and V is TRBV18, with 7 nucleotides matching TRBD1. The CDR3 is 14 residues long. Germline V gene data show CDR1 as KGHSH and CDR2 as LQKENI. V lost 6 bases, J lost 6 bases, and 8 bases stayed unmatched. The CDR3 reads CASSPAGGGQPQHF. In DNA form, the CDR3 reads TGTGCCAGCTCCCCCGCAGGGGGAGGTCAGCCCCAGCATTTT.

The chain is built from TRBV12-3 or TRBV12-4 and TRBJ2-5; D is perhaps TRBD1 (6 bases). Trimming shortened V by 2 bases and J by 1 base, and 11 bases separated the two germline ends. CDR3 length: 15 amino acids. In DNA, the CDR3 is TGTGCCAGCAGTTTACTTGCAGGGGTCCAAGAGACCCAGTACTTC. Its protein is CASSLLAGVQETQYF.

In this sample, this clonotype turned up many times. This chain links TRBV7-9 with TRBJ2-3; TRBD1 aligns across 9 bases. The V gene end was trimmed by 5 bases and the J gene end by 2 bases; junction bases not matched to a gene: 2. CDR3 size: 14 residues. Germline assignment: CDR1 SEHNR and CDR2 FQNEAQ (reference sequence). CDR3 sequence reads: CASSGTGSTDTQYF. The CDR3, as DNA: TGTGCCAGCAGCGGGACAGGGTCCACAGATACGCAGTATTTT. Supplemented by reference TRBV7-9 and TRBJ2-3, the full variable domain reads DTGVSQNPRHKITKRGQNVTFRCDPISEHNRLYWYRQTLGQGPEFLTYFQNEAQLEKSRLLSDRFSAERPKGSFSTLEIQRTEQGDSAMYLCASSGTGSTDTQYFGPGTRLTVL.

The chain employs TRBV9 and TRBJ1-5; TRBD1 matches 7 bases. Germline assignment: CDR1 SGDLS and CDR2 YYNGEE. The CDR3 loop spans 17 amino acids. V lost 4 bases, J lost 2 bases, and 12 bases stayed unmatched. CDR3 in DNA: TGTGCCAGCAGCCCCCGAGGAGACAGGGTTGGCAATCAGCCCCAGCATTTT. Residues: CASSPRGDRVGNQPQHF. The variable domain in full, with the rest retrieved from reference TRBV9 and TRBJ1-5, is DSGVTQTPKHLITATGQRVTLRCSPRSGDLSVYWYQQSLDQGLQFLIQYYNGEERAKGNILERFSAQQFPDLHSELNLSSLELGDSALYFCASSPRGDRVGNQPQHFGDGTRLSIL.

This chain joins TRBV20-1 and TRBJ2-2; maybe TRBD2 (6 bases). Germline V gives CDR1 DFQATT, CDR2 SNEGSKA (reference sequence). The CDR3 spans 14 residues. The germline V and J ends were trimmed by 3 bases and 2 bases, with 10 bases remaining between them. CDR3 residues: CSARGGGNTGELFF. The CDR3 DNA is TGCAGTGCTAGGGGAGGCGGCAACACCGGGGAGCTGTTTTTT.

The CDR3 protein is CASSLSGGLTYEQYV. CDR3 in DNA: TGTGCCAGCAGCTTGAGCGGGGGGCTAACCTACGAGCAGTACGTC. This rearrangement joins TRBV5-6 to TRBJ2-7, with 9 bases matching TRBD2. The V gene's germline CDR1 is SGHDT and CDR2 YYEEEE. V lost 1 base and J lost 2; bases outside the gene matches: 4. The CDR3 has 15 amino acids.

Only a few counts were recorded for this clonotype. V and J are TRBV20-1 and TRBJ2-5, with 8 bases fitting TRBD2. This CDR3 is 13 amino acids long. Looked up from germline, CDR1 is DFQATT and CDR2 is SNEGSKA (reference sequence). J lost 5 bases, V lost 5 bases, and 7 bases had no gene match. The DNA for the CDR3 is TGCAGTGCTTCGACGGGGGGGCGTGAGACCCAGTACTTC. Protein sequence: CSASTGGRETQYF.

J is TRBJ2-1 and V is TRBV20-1; D possibly uses TRBD1 or TRBD2 (5 bases each). Trimming stripped 6 bases from V and 6 bases from J, with 15 bases between. The CDR3 is made up of 13 amino acids. Germline lookup yields CDR1 DFQATT and CDR2 SNEGSKA (reference sequence). CDR3 in DNA: TGCAGTGCCCCCGGGACGCCAACCAATGAGCAGTTCTTC. It translates to CSAPGTPTNEQFF.

The DNA of the CDR3 is TGCGCCAGCAGCCAAGATACAGGCTTTTATGGCTACACCTTC. Its translation: CASSQDTGFYGYTF. V usage is TRBV4-1 and J usage is TRBJ1-2; tentatively, D is TRBD1 (5 bases). CDR1 is MGHRA and CDR2 is YSYEKL in the germline V gene. The CDR3 spans 14 residues. V lost 0 bases to trimming and J lost 5 bases, with 10 bases between them.

This clonotype occurred a few times. The CDR3 bases are TGTGCCAGCAGCTTGACCCACGGCACTGAAGCTTTCTTT. Translated: CASSLTHGTEAFF. The chain has TRBV5-6 and TRBJ1-1; no reliable D call. Germline CDR1 SGHDT, CDR2 YYEEEE. The CDR3 sequence is 13 residues long. V dropped 1 base and J dropped 4 bases, with 8 bases sitting between them.

This clonotype has a handful of counts. The chain carries TRBV5-1 and TRBJ1-3; D may be TRBD1 (5 bases). CDR1 and CDR2 (germline): SGHRS, YFSETQ. V was trimmed by 1 base and J by 2 bases, leaving 16 bases between them. The CDR3 is 17 residues long. CDR3 sequence: CASSLYFKGSPGNTIYF. CDR3 coding DNA: TGCGCCAGCAGCTTGTACTTTAAGGGGTCCCCTGGAAACACCATATATTTT.

This chain joins TRBV6-6 and TRBJ1-6; 7 bases are a match to TRBD1. V shed 4 bases, J shed 0 bases, and the junction held 12 bases outside the gene matches. CDR3 length: 19 residues. Germline V lookup: CDR1 MNHNY, CDR2 SVGAGI (reference sequence). CDR3 sequence (DNA): TGTGCCAGCAGTTTAACCCGACAGGGCCAGAGCTCCTATAATTCACCCCTCCACTTT. This sequence encodes CASSLTRQGQSSYNSPLHF.

This chain uses TRBV12-3 or TRBV12-4 with TRBJ2-7, with D perhaps TRBD1 (5 bases). The CDR3 length is 16 residues. Trimming left V 1 base short and J 0 bases short, with 13 bases between. The CDR3 is CASSLVRATLSYEQYF. DNA of the CDR3: TGTGCCAGCAGTTTAGTCAGGGCCACCCTCTCCTACGAGCAGTACTTC.

This clonotype has ten or more counts. The chain links TRBV7-6 to TRBJ2-5, with 7 bases fitting TRBD1. Trimming removed 5 bases from V and 2 bases from J; junction bases left unmatched: 5. The germline gives CDR1 SGHVS, CDR2 FNYEAQ. This CDR3 contains 14 residues. CDR3 in DNA: TGTGCCAGCAGCGCCGGGACAGCACAAGAGACCCAGTACTTC. Translated, it gives CASSAGTAQETQYF.

The chain uses TRBV5-4 and TRBJ2-3; 8 nucleotides line up with TRBD2. J was trimmed by 5 bases and V by 8 bases; bases with no gene match: 10. The CDR3 is 14 amino acids. Per germline, CDR1 SGHNT and CDR2 YYREEE (reference sequence). The CDR3 here is CASQRRGEGDTQYF. CDR3 coding DNA: TGTGCCAGTCAGAGGCGGGGGGAGGGAGATACGCAGTATTTT.